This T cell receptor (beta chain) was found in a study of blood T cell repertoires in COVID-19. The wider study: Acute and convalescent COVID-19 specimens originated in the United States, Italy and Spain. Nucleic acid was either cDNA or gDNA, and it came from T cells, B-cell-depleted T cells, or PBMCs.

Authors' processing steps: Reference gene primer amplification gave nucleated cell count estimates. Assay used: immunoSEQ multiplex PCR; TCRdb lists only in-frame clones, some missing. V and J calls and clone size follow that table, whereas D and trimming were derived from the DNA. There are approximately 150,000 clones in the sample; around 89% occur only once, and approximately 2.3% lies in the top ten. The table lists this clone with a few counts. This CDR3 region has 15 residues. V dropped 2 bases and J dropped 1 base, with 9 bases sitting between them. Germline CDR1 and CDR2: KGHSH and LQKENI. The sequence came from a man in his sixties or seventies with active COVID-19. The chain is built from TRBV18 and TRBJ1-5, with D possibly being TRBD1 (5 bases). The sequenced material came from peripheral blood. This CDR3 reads CASSPIRVSNQPQHF. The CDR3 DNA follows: TGTGCCAGCTCACCAATCAGGGTGAGCAATCAGCCCCAGCATTTT.